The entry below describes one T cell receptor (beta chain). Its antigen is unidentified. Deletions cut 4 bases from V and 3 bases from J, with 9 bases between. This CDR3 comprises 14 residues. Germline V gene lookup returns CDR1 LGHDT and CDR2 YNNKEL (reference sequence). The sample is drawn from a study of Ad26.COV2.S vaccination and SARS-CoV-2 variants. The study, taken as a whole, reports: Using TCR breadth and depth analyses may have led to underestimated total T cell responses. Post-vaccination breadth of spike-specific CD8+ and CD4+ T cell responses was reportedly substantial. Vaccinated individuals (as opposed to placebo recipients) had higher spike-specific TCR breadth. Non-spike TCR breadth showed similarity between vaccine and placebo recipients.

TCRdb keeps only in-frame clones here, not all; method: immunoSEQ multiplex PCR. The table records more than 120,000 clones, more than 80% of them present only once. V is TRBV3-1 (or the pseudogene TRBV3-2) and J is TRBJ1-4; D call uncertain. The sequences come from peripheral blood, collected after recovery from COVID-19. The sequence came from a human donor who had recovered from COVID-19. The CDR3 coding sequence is TGTGCCAGCAGCCGGGCGAGTTCTAATGAAAAACTGTTTTTT. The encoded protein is CASSRASSNEKLFF.